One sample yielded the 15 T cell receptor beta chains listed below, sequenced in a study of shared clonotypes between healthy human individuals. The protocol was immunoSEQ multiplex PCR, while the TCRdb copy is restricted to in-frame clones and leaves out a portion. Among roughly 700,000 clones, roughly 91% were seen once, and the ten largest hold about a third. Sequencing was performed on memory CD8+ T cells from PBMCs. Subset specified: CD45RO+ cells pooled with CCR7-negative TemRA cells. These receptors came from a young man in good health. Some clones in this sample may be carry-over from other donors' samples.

The CDR3 region has the DNA TGCAGCGTTGTTATAGGGAGCACTGAAGCTTTCTTT. It codes for CSVVIGSTEAFF. This chain uses TRBV29-1 with TRBJ1-1; D is uncertain. Germline CDR1 SQVTM, CDR2 ANQGSEA. The length of the CDR3 is 12 residues. V dropped 4 bases and J dropped 4 bases, with 10 bases sitting between them.

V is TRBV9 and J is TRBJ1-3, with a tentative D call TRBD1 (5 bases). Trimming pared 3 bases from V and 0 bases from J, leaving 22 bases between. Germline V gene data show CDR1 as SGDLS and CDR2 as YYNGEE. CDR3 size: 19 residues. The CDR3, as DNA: TGTGCCAGCAGCGGAGGCGGAATCCGGGACCGGACCTCTGGAAACACCATATATTTT. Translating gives CASSGGGIRDRTSGNTIYF.

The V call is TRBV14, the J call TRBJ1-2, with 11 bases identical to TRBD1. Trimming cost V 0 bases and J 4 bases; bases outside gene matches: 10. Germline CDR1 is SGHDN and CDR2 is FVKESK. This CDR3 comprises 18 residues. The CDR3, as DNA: TGTGCCAGCAGCCAAGATCTTTTGGACAGGGGGCTTAGCTATGGCTACACCTTC. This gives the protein CASSQDLLDRGLSYGYTF.

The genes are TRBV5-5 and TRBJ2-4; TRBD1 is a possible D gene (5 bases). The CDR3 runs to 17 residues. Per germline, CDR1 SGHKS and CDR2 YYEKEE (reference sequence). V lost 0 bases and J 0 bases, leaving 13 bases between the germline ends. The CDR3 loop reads CASSLEDTRLAKNIQYF. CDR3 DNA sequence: TGTGCCAGCAGCTTGGAGGACACCAGGCTAGCCAAAAACATTCAGTACTTC.

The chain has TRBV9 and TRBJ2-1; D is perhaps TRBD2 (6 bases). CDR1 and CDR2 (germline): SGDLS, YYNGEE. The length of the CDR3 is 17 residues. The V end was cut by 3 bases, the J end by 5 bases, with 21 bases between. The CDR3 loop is CASSAPKAGYGDNEQFF. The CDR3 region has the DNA TGTGCCAGCAGCGCACCTAAAGCGGGTTATGGGGACAATGAGCAGTTCTTC.

CDR3 residues: CASSLSGNPYEQYF. As DNA, the CDR3 is TGTGCCAGCAGCTTAAGCGGGAACCCCTACGAGCAGTACTTC. The chain couples TRBV9 to TRBJ2-7, with TRBD2 matching 7 bases. CDR1 is SGDLS, CDR2 YYNGEE, per germline. Germline trimming cut 4 bases from V and 2 bases from J; bases unmatched to any gene: 6. This CDR3 spans 14 amino acids.

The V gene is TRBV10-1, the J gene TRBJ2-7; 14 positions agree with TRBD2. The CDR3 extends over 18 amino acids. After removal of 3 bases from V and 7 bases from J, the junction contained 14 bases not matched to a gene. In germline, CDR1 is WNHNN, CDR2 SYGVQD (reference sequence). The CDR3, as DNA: TGCGCCAGCAGTGAAGGACTAGCGGGAGGCGAGTCGGTCGGGGAGCAGTACTTC. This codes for CASSEGLAGGESVGEQYF.

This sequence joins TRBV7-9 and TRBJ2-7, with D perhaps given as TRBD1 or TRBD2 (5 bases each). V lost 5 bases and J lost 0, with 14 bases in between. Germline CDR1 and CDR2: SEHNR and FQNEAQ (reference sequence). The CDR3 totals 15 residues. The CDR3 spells CASSAPGRSSYEQYF. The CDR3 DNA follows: TGTGCCAGCAGCGCCCCGGGACGGAGCTCCTACGAGCAGTACTTC.

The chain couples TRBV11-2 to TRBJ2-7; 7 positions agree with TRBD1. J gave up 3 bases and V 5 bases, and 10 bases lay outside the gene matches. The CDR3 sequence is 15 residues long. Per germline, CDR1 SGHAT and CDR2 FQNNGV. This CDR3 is CASSPYGTDYYEQYF. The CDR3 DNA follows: TGTGCCAGCAGCCCCTACGGGACAGACTACTACGAGCAGTACTTC.

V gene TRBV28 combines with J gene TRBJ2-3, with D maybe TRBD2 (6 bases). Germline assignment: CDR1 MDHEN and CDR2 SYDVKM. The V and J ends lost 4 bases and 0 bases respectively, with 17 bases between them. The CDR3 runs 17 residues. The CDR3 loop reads CASSWRDPGVSTDTQYF. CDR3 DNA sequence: TGTGCCAGCAGTTGGAGGGACCCCGGGGTTAGCACAGATACGCAGTATTTT. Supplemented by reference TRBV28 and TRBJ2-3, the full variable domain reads DVKVTQSSRYLVKRTGEKVFLECVQDMDHENMFWYRQDPGLGLRLIYFSYDVKMKEKGDIPEGYSVSREKKERFSLILESASTNQTSMYLCASSWRDPGVSTDTQYFGPGTRLTVL.

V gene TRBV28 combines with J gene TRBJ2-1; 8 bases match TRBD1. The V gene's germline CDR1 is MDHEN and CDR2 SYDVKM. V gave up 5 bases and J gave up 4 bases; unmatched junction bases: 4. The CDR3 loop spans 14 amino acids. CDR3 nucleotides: TGTGCCAGCAGTAAGACAGGGGTTTACAATGAGCAGTTCTTC. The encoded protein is CASSKTGVYNEQFF.

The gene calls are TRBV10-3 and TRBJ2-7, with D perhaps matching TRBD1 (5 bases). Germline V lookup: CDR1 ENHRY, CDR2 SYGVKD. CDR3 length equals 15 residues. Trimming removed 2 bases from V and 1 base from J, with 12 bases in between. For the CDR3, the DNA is TGTGCCATCAGTGAGAAGGTGCAGGGTTCCTACGAGCAGTACTTC. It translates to CAISEKVQGSYEQYF.

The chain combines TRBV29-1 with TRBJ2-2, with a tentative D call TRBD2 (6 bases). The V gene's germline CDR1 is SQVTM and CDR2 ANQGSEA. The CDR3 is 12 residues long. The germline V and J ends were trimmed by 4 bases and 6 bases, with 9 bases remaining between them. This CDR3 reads CSVGGEPGELFF. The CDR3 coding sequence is TGCAGCGTTGGGGGGGAGCCCGGGGAGCTGTTTTTT.

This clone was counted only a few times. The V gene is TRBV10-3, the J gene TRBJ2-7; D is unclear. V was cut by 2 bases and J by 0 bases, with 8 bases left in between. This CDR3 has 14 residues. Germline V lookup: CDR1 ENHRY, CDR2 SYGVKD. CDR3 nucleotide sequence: TGTGCCATCAGTGAGAGGTCAGCCTCCTACGAGCAGTACTTC. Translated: CAISERSASYEQYF.

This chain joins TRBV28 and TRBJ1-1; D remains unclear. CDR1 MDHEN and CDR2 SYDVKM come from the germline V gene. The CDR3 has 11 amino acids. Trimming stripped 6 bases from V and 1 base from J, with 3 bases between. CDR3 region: CASRQNTEAFF. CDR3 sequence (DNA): TGTGCCAGCAGGCAGAACACTGAAGCTTTCTTT.